Listed here are 30 T cell receptor beta chains from one sample, sequenced in a study of Ad26.COV2.S vaccination and SARS-CoV-2 variants. The treatment: 15 to 20 received Ad26.COV2.S at low or high dose, single or two shots; roughly 5 received placebo; per-sample allocation not given. On day 63 after the first injection, vaccine and placebo recipients gave samples. TCRdb's table, derived via immunoSEQ multiplex PCR, lists solely in-frame clones and lacks some. Of some 350,000 clones listed, under 90% were seen once; the top ten hold about 5%. Material: peripheral blood, obtained in a trial of Ad26.COV2.S vaccine versus placebo. All receptors derive from a person aged 18-60 years who received the Ad26.COV2.S COVID-19 vaccine or a placebo.

The rearrangement uses TRBV6-6 and TRBJ1-1; weak D call: TRBD1 (5 bases). Germline values: CDR1 MNHNY, CDR2 SVGAGI (reference sequence). The germline V and J ends were trimmed by 6 bases and 0 bases, with 11 bases remaining between them. There are 14 residues in the CDR3. The CDR3 DNA reads as TGTGCCAGCAGACCGCAGGGAATGAACACTGAAGCTTTCTTT. Amino acid sequence: CASRPQGMNTEAFF.

This clone came up once. The chain uses TRBV29-1 and TRBJ2-2, with 7 positions matching TRBD2. Per germline, CDR1 SQVTM and CDR2 ANQGSEA. The CDR3 extends over 17 amino acids. V was pared by 0 bases and J by 1 base, with 8 bases of the junction left unmatched. This chain's CDR3 is CSVEDQELAGNTGELFF. The CDR3 DNA sequence: TGCAGCGTTGAAGATCAAGAGTTAGCGGGGAACACCGGGGAGCTGTTTTTT.

The chain carries TRBV4-3 and TRBJ1-6; D unclear. CDR1 LGHNA and CDR2 YSLEER come from the germline V gene. The CDR3 totals 18 residues. Trimming shortened V by 4 bases and J by 8 bases, and 24 bases separated the two germline ends. Written as DNA, the CDR3 is TGCGCCAGCAGCCTAAGAGGGTACTTCGACATGGACGATTCACCCCTCCACTTT. Translating gives CASSLRGYFDMDDSPLHF.

The rearrangement links TRBV28 to TRBJ1-6; D uncertain. This CDR3 contains 11 residues. The germline CDR1 and CDR2 sequences are MDHEN and SYDVKM. The V gene lost 5 bases and the J gene lost 5 bases, with 1 base spanning the gap. CDR3 DNA: TGTGCCAGCAGTAATAATTCACCCCTCCACTTT. This translates into CASSNNSPLHF.

The CDR3 coding sequence is TGTGCCAGCAGCTTGGGACAGGGTAAGGTAGGGCAGTACTTC. The encoded protein is CASSLGQGKVGQYF. This chain joins TRBV13 and TRBJ2-7; 9 bases map to TRBD1. The CDR3 totals 14 residues. Germline lookup yields CDR1 PRHDT and CDR2 FYEKMQ (reference sequence). V shed 3 bases and J 9 bases; nucleotides not matched to a gene: 9.

The chain has TRBV9 and TRBJ2-2; D is possibly TRBD1 (6 bases). Germline loops: CDR1 SGDLS, CDR2 YYNGEE. V shed 3 bases and J shed 2 bases, with 11 bases lying between them. There are 15 residues in the CDR3. The CDR3 loop is CASSDGGPNTGELFF. The CDR3 bases are TGTGCCAGCAGCGATGGGGGCCCTAACACCGGGGAGCTGTTTTTT.

V is TRBV15 and J is TRBJ1-2; 8 nucleotides align to TRBD1. The CDR3 has 13 amino acids. Germline-derived CDR1 and CDR2 are LNHNV and YYDKDF (reference sequence). Unmatched junction bases numbered 1, after V lost 4 bases and J lost 3 bases. The DNA for the CDR3 is TGTGCCACCAGCAAACAGGGGGACTATGGCTACACCTTC. The encoded protein is CATSKQGDYGYTF.

This clone has more than one count but fewer than ten. This chain's CDR3 is CASSEYRTYEQYF. The CDR3 coding sequence is TGCGCCAGCAGTGAGTACAGAACCTACGAGCAGTACTTC. This rearrangement joins TRBV10-2 to TRBJ2-7; no clear D gene. This CDR3 contains 13 residues. Germline CDR1 WSHSY, CDR2 SAAADI. The ends were cut back, 1 base at V and 2 bases at J, with 6 bases in the middle.

Regarding this clone: Other DNA sequences of this sample code for an identical CDR3. The J gene is TRBJ2-3, the V gene TRBV7-9; D is unclear. The germline CDR1 and CDR2 sequences are SEHNR and FQNEAQ (reference sequence). The CDR3 extends over 13 amino acids. V shed 4 bases and J shed 1 base, with 6 bases lying between them. Written as DNA, the CDR3 is TGTGCCAGCAGCTCCCCTCGCACAGATACGCAGTATTTT. This gives the protein CASSSPRTDTQYF.

The genes are TRBV6-1 and TRBJ2-7, with D possibly matching TRBD1 (6 bases). Trimming shortened V by 0 bases and J by 3 bases, and 15 bases separated the two germline ends. Germline V gives CDR1 MNHNS, CDR2 SASEGT. CDR3 length: 16 amino acids. The CDR3 DNA is TGTGCCAGCAGTGAAGCTTCTTGGGGGCAGAACTACGAGCAGTACGTC. Translating gives CASSEASWGQNYEQYV.

This chain connects TRBV5-5 to TRBJ2-1; weak D call: TRBD2 (6 bases). V gave up 4 bases and J gave up 0 bases, with 17 bases separating them. The CDR3 loop spans 17 amino acids. Germline values: CDR1 SGHKS, CDR2 YYEKEE (reference sequence). The chain's CDR3 is CASSHNLLALSYNEQFF. CDR3 bases: TGTGCCAGCAGCCACAACCTTCTAGCGCTCTCCTACAATGAGCAGTTCTTC.

The chain recombines TRBV6-5 with TRBJ2-5; 7 nucleotides match TRBD2. V dropped 0 bases and J dropped 5; count of bases not matched to a gene: 3. This CDR3 is built from 14 residues. In germline, CDR1 is MNHEY, CDR2 SVGAGI. This chain's CDR3 is CASSYSAGVETQYF. The CDR3 bases are TGTGCCAGCAGTTACTCTGCGGGAGTTGAGACCCAGTACTTC.

The V call is TRBV12-5, the J call TRBJ1-2; D call uncertain. V gave up 0 bases and J gave up 2 bases, with 13 bases separating them. The CDR3 totals 16 residues. CDR1 is LGHNT, CDR2 FRNRAP, per germline. CDR3 DNA sequence: TGTGCTAGTGGTTTGGTACCTTCGAACATGAACTATGGCTACACCTTC. It yields the protein CASGLVPSNMNYGYTF.

This clone was picked up a small number of times. This sequence joins TRBV19 and TRBJ1-1; the match to TRBD1 covers 9 bases. Germline V lookup: CDR1 LNHDA, CDR2 SQIVND (reference sequence). The length of the CDR3 is 15 residues. Trimming removed 1 base from V and 4 bases from J; junction bases left unmatched: 4. This CDR3 is CASSIALGQGTEAFF. CDR3 nucleotide sequence: TGTGCCAGTAGTATAGCTCTGGGACAGGGCACTGAAGCTTTCTTT. Variable domain in full (rest from reference TRBV19 and TRBJ1-1): DGGITQSPKYLFRKEGQNVTLSCEQNLNHDAMYWYRQDPGQGLRLIYYSQIVNDFQKGDIAEGYSVSREKKESFPLTVTSAQKNPTAFYLCASSIALGQGTEAFFGQGTRLTVV.

The chain carries TRBV18 and TRBJ1-1, with 8 nucleotides matching TRBD1. CDR3 length: 13 amino acids. The germline V gene has CDR1 KGHSH and CDR2 LQKENI. Trimming cost V 3 bases and J 8 bases; bases outside gene matches: 5. The CDR3 DNA is TGTGCCAGCTCACCCCTGACAGGGGTGGAAGCTTTCTTT. Its protein product is CASSPLTGVEAFF.

The count of this clone is one. The V and J genes are TRBV11-2 and TRBJ1-2, with D unclear. Germline V gene sequence: CDR1 SGHAT, CDR2 FQNNGV. Trimming took off 3 bases at V and 4 bases at J, with 9 bases between the two ends. This CDR3 has 13 residues. The CDR3 here is CASSLSRFYGYTF. DNA for the CDR3: TGTGCCAGCAGCTTGTCGAGGTTCTATGGCTACACCTTC.

The chain is built from TRBV11-1 and TRBJ1-1, with D hard to call. Germline CDR1 is SGHAT and CDR2 is FQDESV (reference sequence). The CDR3 spans 12 residues. Deletions cut 5 bases from V and 5 bases from J, with 9 bases between. The CDR3 spells CASSRAVTEAFF. CDR3 bases: TGTGCCAGCAGCCGGGCAGTGACTGAAGCTTTCTTT.

The chain couples TRBV9 to TRBJ1-1; possibly TRBD1 for D (5 bases). Germline CDR1 is SGDLS and CDR2 is YYNGEE. CDR3 length equals 15 residues. Trimming took 5 bases from V and 4 from J, leaving 18 bases between them. For the CDR3, the DNA is TGTGCCAGCAGGGGGGTTACAGGTTCGAGCACTGAAGCTTTCTTT. Translation gives CASRGVTGSSTEAFF.

This clone was picked up one time. The V and J genes are TRBV6-6 and TRBJ1-4; 8 nucleotides match TRBD1. The CDR3 is 15 amino acids. V was clipped by 5 bases and J by 3 bases; unmatched bases: 5. Germline CDR1 is MNHNY and CDR2 is SVGAGI (reference sequence). The chain's CDR3 is CASSPTGGSNEKLFF. DNA for the CDR3: TGTGCCAGCAGTCCAACAGGGGGGTCTAATGAAAAACTGTTTTTT.

The gene calls are TRBV11-2 and TRBJ2-5; either TRBD1 or TRBD2 may supply D (5 bases each). The length of the CDR3 is 14 residues. Germline loops: CDR1 SGHAT, CDR2 FQNNGV. Trimming shortened V by 5 bases and J by 7 bases, and 17 bases separated the two germline ends. Here the CDR3 DNA reads TGTGCCAGCAGCATCTCCGGGCCTGGGGGGACCCAGTACTTC. This sequence encodes CASSISGPGGTQYF.

This chain joins TRBV2 and TRBJ2-1; 9 nucleotides agree with TRBD2. J was trimmed by 6 bases and V by 1 base; bases with no gene match: 7. This CDR3 has 16 residues. Germline V gene sequence: CDR1 SNHLY, CDR2 FYNNEI. CDR3 region: CASSEEGGGVPNEQFF. CDR3 DNA sequence: TGTGCCAGCAGTGAAGAGGGCGGGGGGGTTCCCAATGAGCAGTTCTTC.

The J gene is TRBJ1-1, the V gene TRBV6-5, with D perhaps TRBD1 (6 bases). The V gene's germline CDR1 is MNHEY and CDR2 SVGAGI. This CDR3 has 13 residues. V dropped 2 bases and J dropped 4 bases, with 8 bases sitting between them. This chain's CDR3 is CASSYGQSTEAFF. The CDR3 DNA reads TGTGCCAGCAGTTACGGACAGTCCACTGAAGCTTTCTTT.

The V and J genes are TRBV4-1 and TRBJ1-1; 7 bases agree with TRBD1. After removal of 7 bases from V and 10 bases from J, the junction contained 15 bases not matched to a gene. The CDR3 runs to 14 residues. Germline V gene lookup returns CDR1 MGHRA and CDR2 YSYEKL. As DNA, the CDR3 is TGCGCCAGCACCTGGGGACAGTCGGACTTGGGAGCTTTCTTT. Its translation: CASTWGQSDLGAFF.

The V and J genes are TRBV4-1 and TRBJ1-6; the match to TRBD1 covers 7 bases. Germline lookup yields CDR1 MGHRA and CDR2 YSYEKL. This CDR3 contains 18 residues. With V trimmed by 1 base and J by 2 bases, 8 bases remained unmatched. CDR3 region: CASSQGPTGATYNSPLHF. CDR3 nucleotides: TGCGCCAGCAGCCAAGGCCCTACAGGGGCTACCTATAATTCACCCCTCCACTTT.

The chain couples TRBV9 to TRBJ1-1; 9 bases align to TRBD1. The CDR3 runs to 15 residues. The V and J ends lost 4 bases and 4 bases, in that order; junction bases with no gene match: 8. CDR1 and CDR2 (germline): SGDLS, YYNGEE. The CDR3 here is CASSTGTGILTEAFF. Here the CDR3 DNA reads TGTGCCAGCAGCACAGGGACAGGGATCCTCACTGAAGCTTTCTTT.

This clone was recorded once. This sequence joins TRBV10-3 and TRBJ2-5; weak D call: TRBD2 (5 bases). The CDR3 has 12 amino acids. Between the trimmed V and J ends, which lost 10 bases and 5 bases, there was a span of 14 bases. The germline CDR1 and CDR2 sequences are ENHRY and SYGVKD. The CDR3 DNA reads TGTGCCACTAGGGCCCCGGGGGAGACCCAGTACTTC. Amino acid sequence: CATRAPGETQYF.

The chain joins TRBV3-1 (or the pseudogene TRBV3-2) to TRBJ2-3; 11 bases fit TRBD2. This CDR3 contains 16 residues. V lost 2 bases to trimming and J lost 2 bases; unmatched junction nucleotides: 3. Germline values: CDR1 LGHDT, CDR2 YNNKEL (reference sequence). The CDR3 DNA reads as TGTGCCAGCAGCCAACGACTAGCGGGGCTCACAGATACGCAGTATTTT. Its protein is CASSQRLAGLTDTQYF.

The chain carries TRBV12-3 or TRBV12-4 and TRBJ1-1; a weak D match, TRBD1 (6 bases). V was shortened by 2 bases and J by 8 bases, with 9 bases between the two germline ends. There are 12 residues in the CDR3. Here the CDR3 DNA reads TGTGCCAGCAGTTTACTCACAGGGGAAGCTTTCTTT. As protein: CASSLLTGEAFF.

In its sample, this clone was seen once. This chain joins TRBV6-5 and TRBJ1-5, with D possibly being TRBD1 (5 bases). V was shortened by 6 bases and J by 4 bases, with 10 bases between the two germline ends. Germline V CDR1 and CDR2: MNHEY, SVGAGI. This CDR3 is built from 13 residues. The CDR3 nucleotides read TGTGCCAGCAGAGGGACGCCTAATCAGCCCCAGCATTTT. Translated, it gives CASRGTPNQPQHF.

The chain has TRBV6-5 and TRBJ1-2; no clear D gene. The CDR3 consists of 15 residues. From germline, CDR1 is MNHEY and CDR2 SVGAGI. Between the trimmed V and J ends, which lost 6 bases and 3 bases, there was a span of 17 bases. The CDR3 protein is CASRARRPSDYGYTF. The CDR3 DNA follows: TGTGCCAGCAGAGCCCGGCGCCCATCGGACTATGGCTACACCTTC.